This TCR beta chain was retrieved from a study of OX40 agonist ivuxolimab in advanced cancers. Overall study context: Patients were treated with ivuxolimab, an agonistic anti-OX40 (CD134) antibody. Overall study results and limits: Fewer expanded clones were found on average in CD4+ than in CD8+ T cells.

In the case of this clone: Its antigen is undetermined.

CDR1 SNHLY and CDR2 FYNNEI come from the germline V gene. Between the trimmed V and J ends, which lost 6 bases and 7 bases, there was a span of 10 bases. The CDR3 runs to 11 residues. Sequencing used immunoSEQ multiplex PCR; TCRdb keeps in-frame clones, though not all of them. The table shows 78,000 or so clones, with approximately 90% occurring only once. Autoimmune disease history or systemic immunosuppression was exclusionary. The sampling schedule covered blood at baseline, cycle 4 day 1, and cycle 7 day 1. The sequencing used CD4+ or CD8+ T cells sorted from blood, collected in a trial of the OX40 agonist ivuxolimab. This chain uses TRBV2 with TRBJ2-7, with D unclear. This clonotype was obtained from an adult with an advanced solid tumor such as melanoma, head and neck, liver or kidney cancer. The CDR3 is CASSPFEEQYF. In DNA, the CDR3 is TGTGCCAGCAGCCCCTTCGAAGAGCAGTACTTC. Full variable domain (rest looked up from reference TRBV2 and TRBJ2-7): EPEVTQTPSHQVTQMGQEVILRCVPISNHLYFYWYRQILGQKVEFLVSFYNNEISEKSEIFDDQFSVERPDGSNFTLKIRSTKLEDSAMYFCASSPFEEQYFGPGTRLTVT.